Listed below are T cell receptor beta chains from one sample, sequenced in a study of shared clonotypes between healthy human individuals. Measured with immunoSEQ multiplex PCR; TCRdb has only the in-frame clones, and not every one. The data show a few million clones, about 94% seen once. Input material: naive CD8+ T cells from PBMCs. The source is a man in his late teens or twenties in good health. Some clones in this sample may be carry-over from other donors' samples. Each CDR3 is given with its conserved first and last residue. The D gene is left open where the match is weak. Size values are once, few and many counts, or a class for expanded clones, and some rows have none.

>TRBD2|NA|TRBJ2-7|TRBV18
CASSPRETSVLSEQYF
TGTGCCAGCTCACCAAGGGAAACTAGCGTCCTGTCCGAGCAGTACTTC
>NA|NA|TRBJ1-1|TRBV4-1
CASSHHLARGTEAFF
TGCGCCAGCAGCCACCACTTAGCAAGGGGCACTGAAGCTTTCTTT
>TRBD2|NA|TRBJ2-5|TRBV7-9
CASSPPSGRPETQYF
TGTGCCAGCAGCCCCCCGAGCGGGAGGCCAGAGACCCAGTACTTC
>NA|NA|TRBJ2-7|TRBV27
CASSLAALSYEQYF
TGTGCCAGCAGTTTGGCGGCCCTCTCCTACGAGCAGTACTTC
>NA|NA|TRBJ1-5|TRBV28
CASSIQGNQPQHF
TGTGCCAGCAGTATACAGGGCAATCAGCCCCAGCATTTT
>TRBD2|NA|TRBJ2-1|TRBV7-3
CASSETSGLNEQFF
TGTGCCAGCAGTGAGACTAGCGGCCTCAATGAGCAGTTCTTC
>NA|once|TRBJ1-2|TRBV27
CASSLGQTYSYTF
TGTGCCAGCAGTTTAGGGCAGACCTATAGCTACACCTTC
>NA|once|TRBJ2-3|TRBV10-3
CAISESVREYSTDTQYF
TGTGCCATCAGTGAGTCGGTCCGGGAGTACAGCACAGATACGCAGTATTTT
>TRBD1|few|TRBJ1-1|TRBV30
CAWEDRRNTEAFF
TGTGCCTGGGAGGACAGGAGGAACACTGAAGCTTTCTTT
>TRBD2|NA|TRBJ2-4|TRBV27
CASSLLGSGDIQYF
TGTGCCAGCAGTTTATTAGGGAGCGGGGACATTCAGTACTTC
>NA|NA|TRBJ2-2|TRBV27
CASSLRRVGGELFF
TGTGCCAGCAGTTTGAGAAGGGTAGGCGGGGAGCTGTTTTTT
>NA|once|TRBJ2-5|TRBV19
CASSTYGAGETQYF
TGTGCCAGTAGTACATACGGGGCAGGCGAGACCCAGTACTTC
>NA|once|TRBJ1-4|TRBV4-1
CASSQEGGGKLFF
TGCGCCAGCAGCCAAGAGGGAGGGGGAAAACTGTTTTTT
>NA|NA|TRBJ1-2|TRBV29-1
CSAGGGLDNYGYTF
TGCAGCGCTGGAGGGGGGCTGGATAACTATGGCTACACCTTC
>NA|NA|TRBJ1-2|TRBV28
CASSLGAKGYTF
TGTGCCAGCAGTTTAGGTGCTAAAGGCTACACCTTC
>NA|NA|TRBJ2-7|TRBV6-5
CASSGEDYEQYF
TGTGCCAGCAGTGGGGAGGACTACGAGCAGTACTTC
>TRBD2|NA|TRBJ2-3|TRBV27
CASSLSSGRLDTQYF
TGTGCCAGCAGTTTATCTAGCGGGAGGCTCGATACGCAGTATTTT
>NA|NA|TRBJ1-1|TRBV13
CASSLGLGNTEAFF
TGTGCCAGCAGCTTAGGCTTGGGGAACACTGAAGCTTTCTTT
>TRBD1|NA|TRBJ1-5|TRBV5-5
CASPSPGRGLSNQPQHF
TGTGCCAGCCCCAGCCCAGGCAGGGGGCTTAGCAATCAGCCCCAGCATTTT
>TRBD1|NA|TRBJ1-1|TRBV19
CASSMRGPNEAFF
TGTGCCAGTAGTATGAGGGGGCCAAATGAAGCTTTCTTT
>NA|NA|TRBJ2-7|TRBV5-3
CARSRPGLNEQYF
TGTGCCAGAAGTCGACCGGGTCTGAACGAGCAGTACTTC
>NA|few|TRBJ1-2|TRBV7-9
CASSLAGPIQGTF
TGTGCCAGCAGCTTAGCGGGGCCAATCCAGGGGACCTTC
>NA|once|TRBJ2-2|TRBV27
CASTNLATGELFF
TGTGCCAGCACCAACCTAGCCACCGGGGAGCTGTTTTTT
>TRBD2|NA|TRBJ2-3|TRBV7-7
CASSLSVGRAADTQYF
TGTGCCAGCAGCTTAAGTGTCGGGAGGGCCGCAGATACGCAGTATTTT
>TRBD1|NA|TRBJ1-2|TRBV29-1
CSVGRQGYVDYGYTF
TGCAGCGTTGGGCGACAGGGGTACGTGGACTATGGCTACACCTTC
>NA|once|TRBJ2-3|TRBV23-1
CARSPRYITAQQYF
TGCGCCAGGAGTCCCAGGTATATCACAGCCCAGCAGTATTTT
>NA|NA|TRBJ1-2|TRBV28
CASSLQLLPPPGYTF
TGTGCCAGCAGTTTACAGCTCCTACCCCCCCCCGGCTACACCTTC
>NA|NA|TRBJ1-2|TRBV5-1
CASSLASLGVYGYTF
TGCGCCAGCAGCTTGGCCTCATTGGGAGTCTATGGCTACACCTTC
>NA|NA|TRBJ2-6|TRBV7-3
CASSPLGGGDGANVLTF
TGTGCCAGCAGCCCCCTCGGGGGAGGCGATGGGGCCAACGTCCTGACTTTC
>TRBD1|NA|TRBJ1-2|TRBV28
CASTPTGVLGYGYTF
TGTGCCAGCACGCCGACAGGGGTTCTTGGCTATGGCTACACCTTC
>NA|NA|TRBJ2-5|TRBV11-2
CASSWGETQYF
TGTGCCAGCTCCTGGGGGGAGACCCAGTACTTC
>TRBD1|NA|TRBJ2-5|TRBV5-6
CASSLAGQLATQYF
TGTGCCAGCAGCTTGGCGGGACAGTTGGCGACCCAGTACTTC
>TRBD2|NA|TRBJ2-1|TRBV7-9
CASSSRGLAGSNEQFF
TGTGCCAGCAGCTCAAGGGGACTAGCGGGCAGCAATGAGCAGTTCTTC
>TRBD1|NA|TRBJ1-1|TRBV5-1
CASSLDRVGNTEAFF
TGCGCCAGCAGCTTAGACAGGGTGGGAAACACTGAAGCTTTCTTT
>NA|NA|TRBJ1-3|TRBV5-1
CASSPYSGHSGNTIYF
TGCGCCAGCAGCCCATATTCGGGGCACTCTGGAAACACCATATATTTT
>NA|NA|TRBJ2-3|TRBV4-1
CASSQDRGVIGGDTQYF
TGCGCCAGCAGCCAAGACCGCGGGGTTATCGGAGGAGATACGCAGTATTTT
>NA|NA|TRBJ2-5|TRBV6-5
CASSSPTGETQYF
TGTGCCAGCAGTTCCCCGACTGGAGAGACCCAGTACTTC
>NA|NA|TRBJ1-5|TRBV9
CASSVGSGGNQPQHF
TGTGCCAGCAGCGTAGGTAGCGGGGGCAATCAGCCCCAGCATTTT
>TRBD1|NA|TRBJ2-7|TRBV29-1
CSVAPGQGAYEQYF
TGCAGCGTTGCCCCGGGACAGGGGGCTTACGAGCAGTACTTC
>NA|NA|TRBJ2-7|TRBV5-8
CASSPSMNLAYEQYF
TGTGCCAGCAGCCCAAGCATGAATTTGGCCTACGAGCAGTACTTC
>NA|NA|TRBJ1-2|TRBV27
CASSYAGSNGYTF
TGTGCCAGCAGTTACGCAGGGAGTAATGGCTACACCTTC
>NA|NA|TRBJ2-7|TRBV19
CASSMVWGRYEQYF
TGTGCCAGTAGTATGGTCTGGGGTCGCTACGAGCAGTACTTC
>NA|NA|TRBJ1-2|TRBV29-1
CSVQNTLNYGYTF
TGCAGCGTTCAAAACACACTTAACTATGGCTACACCTTC
>TRBD2|once|TRBJ2-5|TRBV7-6
CASSLVWAGGRETQYF
TGTGCCAGCAGCTTAGTATGGGCGGGAGGGAGAGAGACCCAGTACTTC
>TRBD1|NA|TRBJ1-2|TRBV9
CASKSPTGPVGYGYTF
TGTGCCAGCAAATCCCCGACAGGGCCGGTGGGGTATGGCTACACCTTC
>NA|NA|TRBJ1-2|TRBV5-6
CASSLDPGNYGYTF
TGTGCCAGCAGCTTGGATCCCGGGAACTATGGCTACACCTTC
>NA|NA|TRBJ2-1|TRBV6-5
CASSYSGNEQFF
TGTGCCAGCAGTTATTCGGGCAATGAGCAGTTCTTC
>NA|NA|TRBJ1-1|TRBV30
CAWSVIEGNTEAFF
TGTGCCTGGAGTGTTATTGAGGGAAACACTGAAGCTTTCTTT
>TRBD2|NA|TRBJ2-2|TRBV14
CASSLREGTGELFF
TGTGCCAGCAGCCTCCGGGAGGGTACCGGGGAGCTGTTTTTT
>NA|NA|TRBJ2-7|TRBV5-1
CASSLEQVASYEQYF
TGCGCCAGCAGCTTGGAACAGGTAGCCTCCTACGAGCAGTACTTC
>TRBD2|NA|TRBJ2-7|TRBV19
CASSGDYYEQYF
TGTGCCAGTAGTGGGGACTACTACGAGCAGTACTTC
>TRBD1|NA|TRBJ1-4|TRBV6-6
CASSNVRQGTDEKLFF
TGTGCCAGCAGCAACGTCCGACAGGGTACGGATGAAAAACTGTTTTTT
>NA|once|TRBJ2-7|TRBV27
CASRGGIDGPYEQYF
TGTGCCAGTAGGGGTGGAATAGACGGACCCTACGAGCAGTACTTC
>NA|NA|TRBJ2-5|TRBV12-2
CASRDGTSGSPGETQYF
TGTGCAAGTCGGGATGGGACTAGCGGGAGTCCCGGGGAGACCCAGTACTTC
>TRBD1|NA|TRBJ1-2|TRBV28
CASSLSRDRERFYGYTF
TGTGCCAGCAGTCTATCCCGGGACAGGGAACGATTCTATGGCTACACCTTC
>NA|once|TRBJ2-3|TRBV27
CASSSLGTDTQYF
TGTGCCAGCAGTTCCCTAGGGACAGATACGCAGTATTTT
>NA|NA|TRBJ1-4|TRBV9
CASSPRAGTNEKLFF
TGTGCCAGCAGCCCCCGGGCAGGTACTAATGAAAAACTGTTTTTT
>TRBD1|NA|TRBJ2-7|TRBV7-9
CASSWDRGDSYEQYF
TGTGCCAGCAGCTGGGACAGGGGGGACTCCTACGAGCAGTACTTC